A single sample gave rise to the 17 T cell receptor beta chains below, sequenced in a study of STAT5B mutations in CD4+ large granular lymphocyte leukemia. Produced via immunoSEQ multiplex PCR; TCRdb's table is partial and in-frame only. This table holds around 30,000 clones, about 81% found once. The sequenced sample consisted of CD4+ T cells from blood buffy coats. These receptors all come from a human donor in good health.

The chain uses TRBV2 and TRBJ2-2; the D gene is possibly TRBD1 (5 bases). Germline V gene data show CDR1 as SNHLY and CDR2 as FYNNEI. V lost 7 bases to trimming and J lost 2 bases, with 11 bases between them. The CDR3 loop spans 14 amino acids. In DNA, the CDR3 is TGTGCCAGCATGATGGACATTAACACCGGGGAGCTGTTTTTT. Residues: CASMMDINTGELFF.

The chain combines TRBV28 with TRBJ1-2; TRBD1 might be the D (6 bases). Deletions cut 5 bases from V and 0 bases from J, with 10 bases between. The CDR3 sequence is 14 residues long. Germline V gives CDR1 MDHEN, CDR2 SYDVKM. This chain's CDR3 is CASSPSGANYGYTF. The CDR3 bases are TGTGCCAGCAGTCCCTCAGGGGCTAACTATGGCTACACCTTC.

The chain joins TRBV7-9 to TRBJ1-1; TRBD1 matches at 8 bases. This CDR3 comprises 14 residues. V was clipped by 0 bases and J by 5 bases; unmatched bases: 2. The germline V gene has CDR1 SEHNR and CDR2 FQNEAQ (reference sequence). The CDR3 DNA reads TGTGCCAGCAGCTTAGCGCAGGGGGCGACTGAAGCTTTCTTT. Translating gives CASSLAQGATEAFF.

The chain joins TRBV19 to TRBJ1-1, with D uncertain. V lost 3 bases and J lost 2, with 7 bases in between. CDR1 is LNHDA and CDR2 is SQIVND in the germline V gene (reference sequence). The CDR3 totals 13 residues. CDR3 amino acids: CASSIKVNTEAFF. CDR3 DNA: TGTGCCAGTAGTATCAAGGTTAACACTGAAGCTTTCTTT.

This chain joins TRBV27 and TRBJ1-2; D possibly corresponds to TRBD1 (5 bases). Germline lookup yields CDR1 MNHEY and CDR2 SMNVEV (reference sequence). CDR3 length equals 15 residues. Between the trimmed V and J ends, which lost 4 bases and 1 base, there was a span of 13 bases. DNA of the CDR3: TGTGCCAGCAGTTCGTTGGACACAATTAACTATGGCTACACCTTC. As protein: CASSSLDTINYGYTF.

The V call is TRBV5-5, the J call TRBJ2-2; D not certain. Trimming shortened V by 1 base and J by 0 bases, and 7 bases separated the two germline ends. CDR1 is SGHKS, CDR2 YYEKEE, per germline (reference sequence). The CDR3 has 15 amino acids. The DNA of the CDR3 is TGTGCCAGCAGCTTGACGTCAACGAACACCGGGGAGCTGTTTTTT. It specifies CASSLTSTNTGELFF.

This chain joins TRBV5-1 and TRBJ1-3; D is ambiguous. This CDR3 has 15 amino acids. Germline V CDR1 and CDR2: SGHRS, YFSETQ. Trimming took 2 bases from V and 0 from J, leaving 9 bases between them. CDR3 DNA sequence: TGCGCCAGCAGCTTCGGGTCTAGCTCTGGAAACACCATATATTTT. It is translated as CASSFGSSSGNTIYF.

V gene TRBV7-2 combines with J gene TRBJ2-1, with 9 bases fitting TRBD2. Germline V gene data show CDR1 as SGHTA and CDR2 as FQGNSA. This CDR3 is built from 16 residues. Trimming cost V 0 bases and J 9 bases; bases outside gene matches: 9. This CDR3 reads CASSLATSGWGGEQFF. The CDR3 nucleotides read TGTGCCAGCAGCTTAGCTACTAGCGGGTGGGGCGGTGAGCAGTTCTTC. Based on the CDR3 plus reference TRBV7-2 and TRBJ2-1, the full variable domain is GAGVSQSPSNKVTEKGKDVELRCDPISGHTALYWYRQSLGQGLEFLIYFQGNSAPDKSGLPSDRFSAERTGGSVSTLTIQRTQQEDSAVYLCASSLATSGWGGEQFFGPGTRLTVL.

The chain couples TRBV4-2 to TRBJ1-6; D ambiguous. The CDR3 contains 14 residues. Germline CDR1 reads LGHNA; CDR2 reads YNFKEQ. Trimming shortened V by 4 bases and J by 8 bases, and 12 bases separated the two germline ends. The DNA of the CDR3 is TGTGCCAGCAGCCTCAGACTTGTGGATTCACCCCTCCACTTT. Protein product: CASSLRLVDSPLHF.

The gene calls are TRBV6-5 and TRBJ2-7; no reliable D call. Germline V gives CDR1 MNHEY, CDR2 SVGAGI. The CDR3 consists of 11 residues. With 7 bases removed from V and 2 bases from J, the gap between germline ends came to 6 bases. The chain's CDR3 is CASMGTYEQYF. CDR3 nucleotides: TGTGCCAGCATGGGGACCTACGAGCAGTACTTC.

V is TRBV7-2 and J is TRBJ2-1; D is perhaps TRBD2 (6 bases). Deletions cut 5 bases from V and 7 bases from J, with 18 bases between. CDR1 SGHTA and CDR2 FQGNSA come from the germline V gene. The CDR3 loop spans 15 amino acids. The CDR3 nucleotides are TGTGCCAGCAGCCCGGGACTTAGTAGTTGGAATGAGCAGTTCTTC. Translating gives CASSPGLSSWNEQFF.

This clone has a single count. The V gene is TRBV7-2, the J gene TRBJ1-1; D is unclear. The CDR3 has 15 amino acids. Trimming shortened V by 0 bases and J by 2 bases, and 10 bases separated the two germline ends. CDR1 SGHTA and CDR2 FQGNSA come from the germline V gene. CDR3 coding DNA: TGTGCCAGCAGCTTAGCGGGCGGCATAAACACTGAAGCTTTCTTT. As protein: CASSLAGGINTEAFF.

The DNA of the CDR3 is TGTGCCAGCTCACCCGCAAGGACTCACAATGAGCAGTTCTTC. Translation gives CASSPARTHNEQFF. The chain carries TRBV18 and TRBJ2-1, with D maybe TRBD2 (5 bases). Trimming shortened V by 3 bases and J by 5 bases, and 11 bases separated the two germline ends. The CDR3 runs to 14 residues. Per the germline V gene, CDR1 is KGHSH and CDR2 is LQKENI. Filled out from reference TRBV18 and TRBJ2-1, the complete variable domain reads NAGVMQNPRHLVRRRGQEARLRCSPMKGHSHVYWYRQLPEEGLKFMVYLQKENIIDESGMPKERFSAEFPKEGPSILRIQQVVRGDSAAYFCASSPARTHNEQFFGPGTRLTVL.

This clone has just a few counts. The V call is TRBV28, the J call TRBJ2-5; TRBD2 matches at 8 bases. J gave up 5 bases and V 6 bases, and 17 bases lay outside the gene matches. CDR3 length equals 17 residues. Germline V gene lookup returns CDR1 MDHEN and CDR2 SYDVKM. The CDR3 nucleotides read TGTGCCAGCAGCAGCGGGACTAGGGACCTCGAAGGGGAGACCCAGTACTTC. Its translation: CASSSGTRDLEGETQYF.

This chain links TRBV5-4 with TRBJ2-1; 9 positions agree with TRBD1. Trimming took 3 bases from V and 1 from J; bases not matched to a gene: 5. Germline assignment: CDR1 SGHNT and CDR2 YYREEE (reference sequence). CDR3 length: 16 amino acids. DNA for the CDR3: TGTGCCAGCAGCTCCGGACAGGGGAGGTCCTACAATGAGCAGTTCTTC. Encoded protein: CASSSGQGRSYNEQFF.

The CDR3 DNA follows: TGTGCCACCAGCAGAGAGGTCCTAAGCTATGGGGCCTCCTACGAGCAGTACTTC. This translates into CATSREVLSYGASYEQYF. The J gene is TRBJ2-7, the V gene TRBV15; the D gene is possibly TRBD1 (5 bases). CDR3 length: 18 amino acids. Looked up from germline, CDR1 is LNHNV and CDR2 is YYDKDF (reference sequence). Trimming pared 0 bases from V and 0 bases from J, leaving 18 bases between.

The V and J genes are TRBV19 and TRBJ2-5, with D possibly matching TRBD1 (6 bases). The J call may be in error: the DNA end matches TRBJ2-7 better. This CDR3 spans 16 amino acids. CDR1 and CDR2 (germline): LNHDA, SQIVND (reference sequence). CDR3 residues: CASSMERTVVSYEQYF. The CDR3 DNA reads as TGTGCCAGTAGTATGGAGCGGACAGTTGTTTCCTACGAGCAGTACTTC.